This T cell receptor (beta chain) was identified during a study of T-cell reconstitution after alpha-beta-depleted transplantation in children (dated by TCRdb to the mid-2010s). With respect to the entire study: The study quantitatively tracked T-cell immune reconstitution after TCRalphabeta/CD19-depleted allogeneic hematopoietic cell transplantation in children using TCR repertoire profiling. The research as a whole found: Over the following months the frequencies of hyperexpanded clones went down, and after one year T-cell counts and TCRbeta diversity were mostly credited to newly produced T cells. The apparently early alphabetaT-cell count recovery about two months after transplant was reportedly dependent on only several hundred rapidly expanded clones derived from non-depleted graft cells. In some patients, the high TCRbeta diversity seen at day 60 was put down to recipient T cells and intrathymic progenitors that had survived conditioning.

Trimmed from V: 5 bases; trimmed from J: 0 bases; junction bases lacking a gene match: 3. The CDR3 runs 15 amino acids, cysteine and phenylalanine included. Just the 45-base CDR3 DNA is kept, in frame starting at base 1. The germline V gene encodes CDR1 SGHRS and CDR2 YFSETQ. This clonotype was observed many times. Its recognized antigen is unknown. Per-base qualities were not stored, and no clone one base away is much larger. According to the study, the label for this sample's treatment or condition signals: allogeneic hematopoietic cell transplantation with graft depleted of TCRalphabeta T cells and CD19 B cells. TCRalphabeta/CD19-depleted allogeneic hematopoietic cell grafts were given to the transplant recipients, all of whom were children. Libraries were prepared through PCR. TCRdb shows the sequencer as Illumina HiSeq 2500. TCR library preparation used molecular barcoding, with unique molecular identifiers applied to normalize quantification of the TCRbeta repertoire. The public reads were quality trimmed at Q25 with fastp and then assembled into clones with MiXCR by TCRdb, keeping productive beta chains. Identical CDR3 proteins give one entry, which carries the most common genes and DNA. This sample holds 540,000 or so distinct CDR3 sequences; 23% were observed only once. Together, the top ten hold roughly an eighth of the sample.

The chain couples TRBV5-1 to TRBJ2-2, and TRBD1 aligns with 8 junction nucleotides. The specimen was PBMCs, mostly from graft donor cells, collected 360 days after TCRalphabeta/CD19-depleted stem cell transplant. The clonotype originates from a boy in the first two years of life who had a stem cell transplant for acute myeloid leukemia, so the T cells may come from the graft donor. In nucleotide form, the sequence is TGCGCCAGCAGAAGGACAGGGACGAACACCGGGGAGCTGTTTTTT. It is translated as CASRRTGTNTGELFF.